The rows below give T cell receptor beta chains drawn from one sample of a study of blood T cell repertoires in COVID-19. Assay: immunoSEQ multiplex PCR; the TCRdb copy retains only in-frame clones and omits some. The sample carries 50,000 to 65,000 clones, approximately 88% recorded once. The material sequenced was peripheral blood. These receptors were obtained from a middle-aged man with active COVID-19. Both conserved end residues are part of each CDR3. Fields, in order: D gene, V gene, J gene, clone size, CDR3 protein, CDR3 DNA. A D gene is named only where the DNA matches it firmly. Size values are once, few and many counts, or a class for expanded clones, and some rows have none.

d_call: TRBD1
v_call: TRBV7-6
j_call: TRBJ2-7
clone_size: .
cdr3_aa: CASSLAMTGTAYEQYF
cdr3_nt: TGTGCCAGCAGCTTAGCGATGACGGGGACAGCCTACGAGCAGTACTTC

d_call: TRBD1
v_call: TRBV3-1/TRBV3-2
j_call: TRBJ1-2
clone_size: .
cdr3_aa: CASSQERGHNYGYTF
cdr3_nt: TGTGCCAGCAGCCAAGAAAGGGGGCATAACTATGGCTACACCTTC

d_call: .
v_call: TRBV5-1
j_call: TRBJ2-3
clone_size: once
cdr3_aa: CASSLDRTDTQYF
cdr3_nt: TGCGCCAGCAGCTTGGATCGTACAGATACGCAGTATTTT

d_call: TRBD1
v_call: TRBV24-1
j_call: TRBJ2-1
clone_size: .
cdr3_aa: CATREATGGSGNEQFF
cdr3_nt: TGTGCCACCCGCGAGGCGACAGGGGGGTCGGGGAATGAGCAGTTCTTC

d_call: TRBD1
v_call: TRBV7-2
j_call: TRBJ1-1
clone_size: .
cdr3_aa: CANGRDRNTEAFF
cdr3_nt: TGTGCCAATGGTCGGGACAGGAACACTGAAGCTTTCTTT

d_call: .
v_call: TRBV7-2
j_call: TRBJ2-7
clone_size: .
cdr3_aa: CASSTDPRGEQYF
cdr3_nt: TGTGCCAGCAGCACCGACCCCAGGGGCGAGCAGTACTTC

d_call: .
v_call: TRBV10-3
j_call: TRBJ1-6
clone_size: .
cdr3_aa: CAISESGGRGSPLHF
cdr3_nt: TGTGCCATCAGTGAGTCCGGGGGGCGCGGTTCACCCCTCCACTTT

d_call: TRBD1
v_call: TRBV7-9
j_call: TRBJ1-1
clone_size: .
cdr3_aa: CASSPRGGQGGRAFF
cdr3_nt: TGTGCCAGCAGCCCAAGGGGTGGACAGGGGGGTAGGGCTTTCTTT

d_call: TRBD1
v_call: TRBV5-6
j_call: TRBJ2-7
clone_size: few
cdr3_aa: CASSWGQWEREQYF
cdr3_nt: TGTGCCAGCAGCTGGGGACAGTGGGAAAGGGAGCAGTACTTC

d_call: TRBD1
v_call: TRBV7-2
j_call: TRBJ2-1
clone_size: few
cdr3_aa: CASSLVQGAYEQFF
cdr3_nt: TGTGCCAGCAGCTTAGTTCAGGGGGCCTATGAGCAGTTCTTC

d_call: TRBD2
v_call: TRBV27
j_call: TRBJ2-7
clone_size: .
cdr3_aa: CASSLAGGPYEQYF
cdr3_nt: TGTGCCAGCAGTCTAGCGGGGGGGCCTTACGAGCAGTACTTC

d_call: .
v_call: TRBV18
j_call: TRBJ1-2
clone_size: .
cdr3_aa: CASSQQSNYGYTF
cdr3_nt: TGTGCCAGCTCACAACAAAGTAACTATGGCTACACCTTC

d_call: TRBD1
v_call: TRBV5-4
j_call: TRBJ1-2
clone_size: .
cdr3_aa: CASSPDRVSGYTF
cdr3_nt: TGTGCCAGCAGCCCAGACAGGGTTAGTGGCTACACCTTC

d_call: .
v_call: TRBV30
j_call: TRBJ2-3
clone_size: .
cdr3_aa: CAWSSGLSPKDTQYF
cdr3_nt: TGTGCCTGGAGTTCGGGGTTAAGCCCTAAAGATACGCAGTATTTT

d_call: .
v_call: TRBV12-5
j_call: TRBJ2-4
clone_size: .
cdr3_aa: CASGLAGRGFIQYF
cdr3_nt: TGTGCTAGTGGTTTGGCAGGGCGGGGTTTCATTCAGTACTTC

d_call: .
v_call: TRBV30
j_call: TRBJ2-7
clone_size: .
cdr3_aa: CAWSRQGDEQYF
cdr3_nt: TGTGCCTGGAGTAGGCAGGGCGACGAGCAGTACTTC

d_call: .
v_call: TRBV19
j_call: TRBJ2-4
clone_size: .
cdr3_aa: CASSQPGENIQYF
cdr3_nt: TGTGCCAGTAGTCAGCCAGGGGAAAACATTCAGTACTTC

d_call: .
v_call: TRBV2
j_call: TRBJ1-1
clone_size: .
cdr3_aa: CASFPDSNLNTEAFF
cdr3_nt: TGTGCCAGCTTTCCAGACAGTAACCTGAACACTGAAGCTTTCTTT

d_call: .
v_call: TRBV9
j_call: TRBJ1-1
clone_size: .
cdr3_aa: CASSALVAIEAFF
cdr3_nt: TGTGCCAGCAGCGCACTAGTCGCCATTGAAGCTTTCTTT

d_call: .
v_call: TRBV18
j_call: TRBJ1-1
clone_size: once
cdr3_aa: CASSGGRNTEAFF
cdr3_nt: TGTGCCAGCTCAGGGGGGAGGAACACTGAAGCTTTCTTT

d_call: TRBD2
v_call: TRBV5-4
j_call: TRBJ2-5
clone_size: once
cdr3_aa: CASSATGLAVQETQYF
cdr3_nt: TGTGCCAGCAGCGCTACGGGACTAGCGGTCCAAGAGACCCAGTACTTC

d_call: TRBD1
v_call: TRBV7-9
j_call: TRBJ1-2
clone_size: .
cdr3_aa: CASSFPNRGFYGYTF
cdr3_nt: TGTGCCAGCAGCTTTCCCAACAGGGGGTTCTATGGCTACACCTTC

d_call: .
v_call: TRBV5-5
j_call: TRBJ2-1
clone_size: .
cdr3_aa: CASSLDSLYYNEQFF
cdr3_nt: TGTGCCAGCAGCTTGGACAGCCTTTATTACAATGAGCAGTTCTTC

d_call: TRBD1
v_call: TRBV11-1
j_call: TRBJ2-1
clone_size: .
cdr3_aa: CASMGQGAYNEQFF
cdr3_nt: TGTGCCAGCATGGGGCAGGGGGCCTACAATGAGCAGTTCTTC

d_call: .
v_call: TRBV19
j_call: TRBJ1-5
clone_size: .
cdr3_aa: CASSISWGGNQPQHF
cdr3_nt: TGTGCCAGTAGTATCTCCTGGGGGGGCAATCAGCCCCAGCATTTT

d_call: .
v_call: TRBV29-1
j_call: TRBJ1-1
clone_size: .
cdr3_aa: CSVAGTQNTEAFF
cdr3_nt: TGCAGCGTGGCCGGGACACAAAACACTGAAGCTTTCTTT

d_call: .
v_call: TRBV11-3
j_call: TRBJ2-5
clone_size: .
cdr3_aa: CASSPGMGAQETQYF
cdr3_nt: TGTGCCAGCAGCCCAGGGATGGGTGCCCAAGAGACCCAGTACTTC

d_call: .
v_call: TRBV18
j_call: TRBJ2-3
clone_size: .
cdr3_aa: CASSPGGRSTDTQYF
cdr3_nt: TGTGCCAGCTCACCAGGCGGAAGAAGCACAGATACGCAGTATTTT

d_call: TRBD1
v_call: TRBV19
j_call: TRBJ2-5
clone_size: .
cdr3_aa: CASSSDRRPQETQYF
cdr3_nt: TGTGCCAGTAGTTCGGACAGGCGGCCTCAAGAGACCCAGTACTTC

d_call: .
v_call: TRBV7-3
j_call: TRBJ1-6
clone_size: .
cdr3_aa: CASSRWEDSPLHF
cdr3_nt: TGTGCCAGCAGCCGTTGGGAGGATTCACCCCTCCACTTT

d_call: TRBD2
v_call: TRBV6-5
j_call: TRBJ2-5
clone_size: .
cdr3_aa: CASSRGLAGQETQYF
cdr3_nt: TGTGCCAGCAGCCGGGGACTAGCGGGGCAAGAGACCCAGTACTTC

d_call: .
v_call: TRBV5-6
j_call: TRBJ2-7
clone_size: .
cdr3_aa: CASSFPGLGGSYEQYF
cdr3_nt: TGTGCCAGCAGCTTTCCAGGGTTGGGGGGCTCCTACGAGCAGTACTTC

d_call: .
v_call: TRBV19
j_call: TRBJ1-4
clone_size: .
cdr3_aa: CAASPRGDWGEKLFF
cdr3_nt: TGTGCCGCTTCCCCCCGGGGGGACTGGGGTGAAAAACTGTTTTTT

d_call: .
v_call: TRBV6-2/TRBV6-3
j_call: TRBJ2-5
clone_size: .
cdr3_aa: CASSYSRWETQYF
cdr3_nt: TGTGCCAGCAGTTACTCCCGGTGGGAGACCCAGTACTTC

d_call: .
v_call: TRBV7-2
j_call: TRBJ1-2
clone_size: .
cdr3_aa: CASSTDRYYGYTF
cdr3_nt: TGTGCCAGCAGCACCGACAGGTACTATGGCTACACCTTC

d_call: .
v_call: TRBV5-6
j_call: TRBJ1-6
clone_size: .
cdr3_aa: CASSPGQPNSPLHF
cdr3_nt: TGTGCCAGCAGCCCGGGACAACCCAATTCACCCCTCCACTTT

d_call: .
v_call: TRBV19
j_call: TRBJ2-1
clone_size: .
cdr3_aa: CASTPGGQGYNEQFF
cdr3_nt: TGTGCCAGTACCCCGGGGGGACAAGGCTACAATGAGCAGTTCTTC

d_call: TRBD1
v_call: TRBV18
j_call: TRBJ2-7
clone_size: .
cdr3_aa: CASSPGQGVYEQYF
cdr3_nt: TGTGCCAGCTCACCGGGACAGGGGGTCTACGAGCAGTACTTC

d_call: .
v_call: TRBV11-2
j_call: TRBJ1-2
clone_size: .
cdr3_aa: CASSRGTEYGYTF
cdr3_nt: TGTGCCAGCAGCCGCGGGACCGAGTATGGCTACACCTTC

d_call: .
v_call: TRBV20-1
j_call: TRBJ2-7
clone_size: .
cdr3_aa: CSARSGHEQYF
cdr3_nt: TGCAGTGCTAGATCTGGGCACGAGCAGTACTTC

d_call: .
v_call: TRBV12-3/TRBV12-4
j_call: TRBJ1-2
clone_size: .
cdr3_aa: CASSLGQLYGYTF
cdr3_nt: TGTGCCAGCAGTTTGGGGCAGCTCTATGGCTACACCTTC

d_call: .
v_call: TRBV6-2/TRBV6-3
j_call: TRBJ1-6
clone_size: .
cdr3_aa: CASSYSLSPLHF
cdr3_nt: TGTGCCAGCAGTTACTCACTGTCACCCCTCCACTTT

d_call: TRBD1
v_call: TRBV5-1
j_call: TRBJ2-4
clone_size: .
cdr3_aa: CASSLGPQGTQNIQYF
cdr3_nt: TGCGCCAGCAGCTTGGGGCCACAGGGGACCCAGAACATTCAGTACTTC

d_call: TRBD1
v_call: TRBV25-1
j_call: TRBJ1-1
clone_size: .
cdr3_aa: CASRETGMNTEAFF
cdr3_nt: TGTGCCAGCAGAGAGACAGGGATGAACACTGAAGCTTTCTTT

d_call: .
v_call: TRBV6-1
j_call: TRBJ2-1
clone_size: .
cdr3_aa: CASSDRVIDEQFF
cdr3_nt: TGTGCCAGCAGTGATCGTGTTATCGATGAGCAGTTCTTC

d_call: TRBD1
v_call: TRBV4-1
j_call: TRBJ1-5
clone_size: few
cdr3_aa: CASSQVPSQGLHQPQHF
cdr3_nt: TGCGCCAGCAGCCAAGTACCCTCACAGGGGTTACATCAGCCCCAGCATTTT

d_call: .
v_call: TRBV11-2
j_call: TRBJ1-5
clone_size: .
cdr3_aa: CASSLGAGMNQPQHF
cdr3_nt: TGTGCCAGCAGCTTAGGGGCAGGGATGAATCAGCCCCAGCATTTT

d_call: TRBD1
v_call: TRBV10-3
j_call: TRBJ1-1
clone_size: .
cdr3_aa: CAIKQGLLNTEAFF
cdr3_nt: TGTGCCATCAAACAGGGGCTATTGAACACTGAAGCTTTCTTT

d_call: TRBD2
v_call: TRBV5-8
j_call: TRBJ2-2
clone_size: .
cdr3_aa: CASSFLAGVYTGELFF
cdr3_nt: TGTGCCAGCAGCTTCCTAGCGGGGGTTTACACCGGGGAGCTGTTTTTT

d_call: TRBD1
v_call: TRBV27
j_call: TRBJ1-1
clone_size: .
cdr3_aa: CASSFRGAAEAFF
cdr3_nt: TGTGCCAGCAGTTTCAGGGGGGCCGCTGAAGCTTTCTTT

d_call: TRBD1
v_call: TRBV28
j_call: TRBJ1-4
clone_size: once
cdr3_aa: CASSRDSTNEKLFF
cdr3_nt: TGTGCCAGCAGTAGGGACAGTACTAATGAAAAACTGTTTTTT

d_call: .
v_call: TRBV6-6
j_call: TRBJ1-5
clone_size: .
cdr3_aa: CASSPQGGNQPQHF
cdr3_nt: TGTGCCAGCAGTCCCCAGGGAGGTAATCAGCCCCAGCATTTT

d_call: TRBD1
v_call: TRBV27
j_call: TRBJ2-1
clone_size: .
cdr3_aa: CASNQGQGSYNEQFF
cdr3_nt: TGTGCCAGCAACCAGGGACAGGGCTCCTACAATGAGCAGTTCTTC

d_call: .
v_call: TRBV27
j_call: TRBJ2-7
clone_size: .
cdr3_aa: CASSSSARLSYRDYEQYF
cdr3_nt: TGTGCCAGCAGTTCCTCGGCTAGACTTTCTTATCGGGACTACGAGCAGTACTTC

d_call: TRBD1
v_call: TRBV5-1
j_call: TRBJ2-2
clone_size: .
cdr3_aa: CASSLQGGAGELFF
cdr3_nt: TGCGCCAGCAGCCTACAGGGGGGCGCCGGGGAGCTGTTTTTT

d_call: .
v_call: TRBV14
j_call: TRBJ2-1
clone_size: .
cdr3_aa: CASSQDRGIEQFF
cdr3_nt: TGTGCCAGCAGCCAAGATCGGGGGATTGAGCAGTTCTTC

d_call: .
v_call: TRBV27
j_call: TRBJ1-1
clone_size: .
cdr3_aa: CASGRGFGNTEAFF
cdr3_nt: TGTGCCAGCGGGCGAGGGTTTGGGAACACTGAAGCTTTCTTT

d_call: .
v_call: TRBV7-9
j_call: TRBJ1-6
clone_size: .
cdr3_aa: CASSIDSYNSPLHF
cdr3_nt: TGTGCCAGCAGCATAGACAGCTATAATTCACCCCTCCACTTT

d_call: .
v_call: TRBV10-3
j_call: TRBJ1-1
clone_size: .
cdr3_aa: CATGDSKNTEAFF
cdr3_nt: TGTGCCACAGGCGACAGCAAGAACACTGAAGCTTTCTTT

d_call: TRBD1
v_call: TRBV9
j_call: TRBJ1-2
clone_size: .
cdr3_aa: CASSVGQGTYGYTF
cdr3_nt: TGTGCCAGCAGCGTAGGACAGGGCACATATGGCTACACCTTC